This T cell receptor beta chain was sequenced for a study of regulatory T cells in long-lasting Graves disease. Study conclusions and caveats: When disease was persistent, TRBV28, TRBJ1-2 and TRBJ2-5 were the favored segments. Persistent Graves' patients showed reduced TCR diversity versus newly diagnosed patients.

Arm-PCR of CDR3 regions and iRepertoire HTBI primers were used to build TCR beta libraries. In the original workflow: Identified segments across samples numbered 55 to 70 TRBV and about 13 TRBJ. MiXCR, run by TCRdb on the multiplex PCR reads, gives a single entry per CDR3 protein. TCRdb's processing, not the authors', yielded these V and J calls. The sample holds roughly 470,000 distinct CDR3 sequences, roughly 20% seen once. To note about this clonotype: The antigen is unknown.

The CDR3 has 14 amino acids. Germline V gene lookup returns CDR1 DFQATT and CDR2 SNEGSKA (reference sequence). Trimming cost V 6 bases and J 4 bases, with 18 bases left between them. Time point here: persistent/refractory GD, antithyroid drugs over 5 years with positive TRAb. The authors made the TCR library using RNA they extracted from PBMCs. Diagnosing Graves' disease relied on the American Thyroid Association guidelines. The specimen comprised peripheral blood mononuclear cells (PBMCs), sampled when the disease was refractory, from a patient treated with antithyroid drugs. The receptor was derived from a female donor with Graves disease. V and J are TRBV20-1 and TRBJ1-2; the D gene is possibly TRBD1 (5 bases). CDR3 sequence (DNA): TGCAGTGCCCCCCCGGGGGGAACGGGCTATGGCTACACCTTC. Its protein is CSAPPGGTGYGYTF.